Below, one T cell receptor beta chain is given with its context. This sample includes further DNA sequences coding for the same CDR3. The sample originates from a study of blood T cell repertoires in COVID-19. Study summary: PBMCs, B-cell-depleted T cells, or T cells were the source of the cDNA or gDNA that made up the material.

V dropped 7 bases and J dropped 7; count of bases not matched to a gene: 4. The V gene's germline CDR1 is SQVTM and CDR2 ANQGSEA. The CDR3 is made up of 12 amino acids. As originally analysed: From reference gene primer amplification, estimates of nucleated cell counts were derived. The data were produced by immunoSEQ multiplex PCR, yet TCRdb's version contains in-frame clones alone and is incomplete. Clonal size and the V and J genes are those of that table, whereas D and trimming came from the DNA. Among about 200,000 clones listed, around 85% were seen once. This clonotype originated in a woman between 70 and 85 years old with acute or convalescent COVID-19. The rearrangement uses TRBV29-1 and TRBJ1-4; 9 bases map to TRBD1. Sequenced input: peripheral blood. The CDR3 loop is CSAGQGSEKLFF. In nucleotides, the CDR3 is TGCAGCGCGGGACAGGGAAGTGAAAAACTGTTTTTT.